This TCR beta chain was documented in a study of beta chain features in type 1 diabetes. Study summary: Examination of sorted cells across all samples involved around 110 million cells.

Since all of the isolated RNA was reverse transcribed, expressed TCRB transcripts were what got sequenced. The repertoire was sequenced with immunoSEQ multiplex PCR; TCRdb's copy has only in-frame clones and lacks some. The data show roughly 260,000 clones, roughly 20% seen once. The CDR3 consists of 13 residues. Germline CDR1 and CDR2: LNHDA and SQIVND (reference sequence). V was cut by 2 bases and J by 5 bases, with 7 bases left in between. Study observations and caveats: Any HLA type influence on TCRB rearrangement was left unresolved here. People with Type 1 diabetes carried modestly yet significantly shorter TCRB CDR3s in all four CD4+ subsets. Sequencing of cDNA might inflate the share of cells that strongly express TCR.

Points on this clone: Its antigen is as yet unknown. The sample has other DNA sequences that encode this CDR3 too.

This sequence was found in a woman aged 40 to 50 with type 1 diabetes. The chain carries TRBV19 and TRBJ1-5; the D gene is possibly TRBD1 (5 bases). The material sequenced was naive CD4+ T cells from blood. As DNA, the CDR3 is TGTGCCAGTAGTATACAGGGTGATCAGCCCCAGCATTTT. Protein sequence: CASSIQGDQPQHF.